This T cell receptor beta chain comes out of a study of spatial heterogeneity in lung cancer. As for the study in general: Detection consistently yielded more beta chains than alpha chains. Each unique TCR and UMI combination was seen more than ten times on average in raw reads.

CDR1 is SSHAT and CDR2 is FNYEAQ in the germline V gene (reference sequence). There are 13 residues in the CDR3. Every TCR cDNA molecule carried a tag that served as a unique molecular identifier. TCRdb called the 5' RACE reads again in MiXCR, with one record for every CDR3 protein. The sample lists 40,000 to 55,000 distinct CDR3 sequences, roughly 13% occurring once. Documented time point: sample taken at primary tumor resection. In each case, whole RNA from tumor, nontumor lung or frozen PBMC was sequenced unsorted. As regards this clonotype: Its antigen is unknown. A read error may produce the germline difference seen at one junction end.

Study results and limitations: Ubiquitous expanded tumor TCRs were observed in blood more at resection than follow-up.

This TCR was recovered from a male donor with early-stage non-small cell lung cancer. The source material was PBMCs, sampled at surgery. The chain couples TRBV7-7 to TRBJ1-5; D is uncertain. CDR3 region: CASSLDAYQPQHF. The CDR3 DNA follows: TGTGCTAGCAGCTTAGACGCTTATCAGCCCCAGCATTTT. The full variable domain, rest sourced from reference TRBV7-7 and TRBJ1-5, is GAGVSQSPRYKVTKRGQDVTLRCDPISSHATLYWYQQALGQGPEFLTYFNYEAQPDKSGLPSDRFSAERPEGSISTLTIQRTEQRDSAMYRCASSLDAYQPQHFGDGTRLSIL.